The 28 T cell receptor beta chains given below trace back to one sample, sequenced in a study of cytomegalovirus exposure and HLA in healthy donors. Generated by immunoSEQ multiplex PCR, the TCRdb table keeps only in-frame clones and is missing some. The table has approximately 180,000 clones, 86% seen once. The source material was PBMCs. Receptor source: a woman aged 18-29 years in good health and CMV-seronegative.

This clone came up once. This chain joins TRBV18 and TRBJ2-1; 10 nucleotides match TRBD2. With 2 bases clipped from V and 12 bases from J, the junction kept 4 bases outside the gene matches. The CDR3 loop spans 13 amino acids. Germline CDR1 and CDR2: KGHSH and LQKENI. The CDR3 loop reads CASSPETSGSQFF. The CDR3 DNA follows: TGTGCCAGCTCACCAGAGACTAGCGGGTCGCAGTTCTTC.

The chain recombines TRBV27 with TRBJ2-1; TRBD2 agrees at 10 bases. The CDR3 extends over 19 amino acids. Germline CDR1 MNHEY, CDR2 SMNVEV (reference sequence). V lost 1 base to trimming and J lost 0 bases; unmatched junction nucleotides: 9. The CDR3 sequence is CASSLLASGRRGSYNEQFF. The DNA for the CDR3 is TGTGCCAGCAGTTTATTGGCTAGCGGGAGAAGGGGCTCCTACAATGAGCAGTTCTTC.

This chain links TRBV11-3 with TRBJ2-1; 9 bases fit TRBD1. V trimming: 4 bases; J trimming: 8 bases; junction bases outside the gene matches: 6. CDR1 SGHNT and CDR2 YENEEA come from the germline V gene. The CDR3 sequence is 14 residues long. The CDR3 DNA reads TGTGCCAGCAGCTACCCGGGACAGGGCGATGAGCAGTTCTTC. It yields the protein CASSYPGQGDEQFF.

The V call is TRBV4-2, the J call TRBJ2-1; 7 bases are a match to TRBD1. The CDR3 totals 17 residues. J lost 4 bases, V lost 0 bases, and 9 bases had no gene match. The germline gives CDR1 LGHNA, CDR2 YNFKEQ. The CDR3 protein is CASSQEENRGPYNEQFF. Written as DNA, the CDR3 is TGTGCCAGCAGCCAAGAAGAAAACAGGGGCCCATACAATGAGCAGTTCTTC.

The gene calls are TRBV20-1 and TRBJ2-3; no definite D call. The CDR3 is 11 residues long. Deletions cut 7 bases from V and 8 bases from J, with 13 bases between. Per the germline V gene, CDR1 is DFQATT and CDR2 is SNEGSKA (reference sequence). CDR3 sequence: CSVLSSITQYF. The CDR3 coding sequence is TGCAGTGTCCTTTCTAGTATTACGCAGTATTTT.

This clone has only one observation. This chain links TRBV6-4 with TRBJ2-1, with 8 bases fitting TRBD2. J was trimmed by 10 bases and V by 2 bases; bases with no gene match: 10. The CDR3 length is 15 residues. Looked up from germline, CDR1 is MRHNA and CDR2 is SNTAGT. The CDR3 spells CASSDQSGGNGEQFF. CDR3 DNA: TGTGCCAGCAGTGACCAAAGCGGGGGAAACGGGGAGCAGTTCTTC.

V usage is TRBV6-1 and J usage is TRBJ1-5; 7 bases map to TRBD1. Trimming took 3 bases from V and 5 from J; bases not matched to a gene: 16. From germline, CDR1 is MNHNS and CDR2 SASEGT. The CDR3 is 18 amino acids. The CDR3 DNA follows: TGTGCCAGCAGTGATTTGGCAGGGGGAAAGATTGTCCATCAGCCCCAGCATTTT. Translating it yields CASSDLAGGKIVHQPQHF.

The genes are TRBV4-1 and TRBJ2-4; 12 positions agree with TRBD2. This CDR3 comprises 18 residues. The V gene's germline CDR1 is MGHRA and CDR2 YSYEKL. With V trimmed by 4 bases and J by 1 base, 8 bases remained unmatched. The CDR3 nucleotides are TGCGCCAGCAGCCCGAGAGCGGGGACTAGCGGGGCCAAAAACATTCAGTACTTC. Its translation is CASSPRAGTSGAKNIQYF.

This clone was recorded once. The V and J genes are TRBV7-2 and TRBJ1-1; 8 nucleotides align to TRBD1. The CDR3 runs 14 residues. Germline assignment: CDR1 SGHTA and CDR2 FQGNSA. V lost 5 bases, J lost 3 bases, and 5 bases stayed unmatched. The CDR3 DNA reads TGTGCCAGCAGCGGACAGGGCTGGGACACTGAAGCTTTCTTT. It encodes CASSGQGWDTEAFF.

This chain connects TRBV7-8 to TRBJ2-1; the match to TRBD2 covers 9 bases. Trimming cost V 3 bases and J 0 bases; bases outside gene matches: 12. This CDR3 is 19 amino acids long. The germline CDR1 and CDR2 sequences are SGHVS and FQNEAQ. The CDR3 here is CASSFPSSGRAGSYNEQFF. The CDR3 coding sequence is TGTGCCAGCAGCTTCCCGAGTAGCGGGAGAGCCGGCTCCTACAATGAGCAGTTCTTC.

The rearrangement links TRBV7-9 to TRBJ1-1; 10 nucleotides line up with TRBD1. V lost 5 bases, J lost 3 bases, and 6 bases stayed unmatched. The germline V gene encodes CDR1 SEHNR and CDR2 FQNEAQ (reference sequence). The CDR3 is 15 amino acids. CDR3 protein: CASSARQGADTEAFF. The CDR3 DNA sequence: TGTGCCAGCAGCGCCCGACAGGGGGCGGACACTGAAGCTTTCTTT.

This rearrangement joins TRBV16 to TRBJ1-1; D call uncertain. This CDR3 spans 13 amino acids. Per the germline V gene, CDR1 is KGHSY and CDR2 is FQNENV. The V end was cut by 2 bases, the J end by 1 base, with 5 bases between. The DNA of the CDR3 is TGTGCCAGCAGCCAAAACGGGAACACTGAAGCTTTCTTT. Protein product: CASSQNGNTEAFF.

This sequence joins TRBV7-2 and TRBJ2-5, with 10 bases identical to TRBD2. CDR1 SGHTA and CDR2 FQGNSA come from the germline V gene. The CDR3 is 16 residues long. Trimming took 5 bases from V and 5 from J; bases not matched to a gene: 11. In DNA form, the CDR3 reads TGTGCCAGCAGCCCCGGGGTAGCGGGGGGCCTGGAGACCCAGTACTTC. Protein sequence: CASSPGVAGGLETQYF.

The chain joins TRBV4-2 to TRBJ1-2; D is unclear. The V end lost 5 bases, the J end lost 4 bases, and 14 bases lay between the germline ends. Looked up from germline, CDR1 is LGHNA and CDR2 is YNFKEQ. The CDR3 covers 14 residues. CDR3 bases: TGTGCCAGCAGCGTTGAGGATTCCTCCTATGGCTACACCTTC. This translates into CASSVEDSSYGYTF.

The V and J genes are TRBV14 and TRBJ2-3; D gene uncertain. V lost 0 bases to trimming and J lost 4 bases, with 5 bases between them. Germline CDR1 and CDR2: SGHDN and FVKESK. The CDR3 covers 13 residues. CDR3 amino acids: CASSQDLADTQYF. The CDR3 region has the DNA TGTGCCAGCAGCCAAGATTTAGCAGATACGCAGTATTTT.

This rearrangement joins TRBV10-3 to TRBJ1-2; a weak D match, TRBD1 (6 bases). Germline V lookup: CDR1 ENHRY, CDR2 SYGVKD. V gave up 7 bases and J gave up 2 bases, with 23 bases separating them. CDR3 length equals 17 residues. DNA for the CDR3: TGTGCCATCAAGTTCTTTGAGGGGACGGACAGAAACTATGGCTACACCTTC. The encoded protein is CAIKFFEGTDRNYGYTF.

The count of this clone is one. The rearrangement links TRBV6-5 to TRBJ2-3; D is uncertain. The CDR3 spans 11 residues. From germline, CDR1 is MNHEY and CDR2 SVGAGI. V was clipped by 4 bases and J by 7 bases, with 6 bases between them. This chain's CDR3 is CASSSGHTQYF. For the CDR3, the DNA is TGTGCCAGCAGTTCAGGTCATACGCAGTATTTT.

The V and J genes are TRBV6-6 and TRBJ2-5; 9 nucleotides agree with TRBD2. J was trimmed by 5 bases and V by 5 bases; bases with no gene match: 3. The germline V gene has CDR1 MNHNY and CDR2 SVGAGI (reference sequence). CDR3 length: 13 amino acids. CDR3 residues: CASSAGGRETQYF. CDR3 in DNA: TGTGCCAGCAGTGCGGGGGGGAGGGAGACCCAGTACTTC.

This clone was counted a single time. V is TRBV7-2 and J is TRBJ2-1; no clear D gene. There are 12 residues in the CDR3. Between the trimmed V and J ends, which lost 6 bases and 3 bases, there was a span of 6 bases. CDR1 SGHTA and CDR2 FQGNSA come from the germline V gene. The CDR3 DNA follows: TGTGCCAGCAGGGCGGACTACAATGAGCAGTTCTTC. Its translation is CASRADYNEQFF.

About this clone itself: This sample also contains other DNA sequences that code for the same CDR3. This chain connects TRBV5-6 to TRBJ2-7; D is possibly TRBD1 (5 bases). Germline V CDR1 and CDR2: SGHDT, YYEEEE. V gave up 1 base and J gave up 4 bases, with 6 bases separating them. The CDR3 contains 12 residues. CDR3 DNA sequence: TGTGCCAGCAGCTTGAGGGGATACGAGCAGTACTTC. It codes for CASSLRGYEQYF. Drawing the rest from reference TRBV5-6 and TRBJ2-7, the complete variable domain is DAGVTQSPTHLIKTRGQQVTLRCSPKSGHDTVSWYQQALGQGPQFIFQYYEEEERQRGNFPDRFSGHQFPNYSSELNVNALLLGDSALYLCASSLRGYEQYFGPGTRLTVT.

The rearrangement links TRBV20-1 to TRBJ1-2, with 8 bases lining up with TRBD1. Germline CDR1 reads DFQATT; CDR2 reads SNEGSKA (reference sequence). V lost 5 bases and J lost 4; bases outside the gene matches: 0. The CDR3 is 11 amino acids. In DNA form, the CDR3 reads TGCAGTGCTGGGACAGGCTATGGCTACACCTTC. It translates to CSAGTGYGYTF.

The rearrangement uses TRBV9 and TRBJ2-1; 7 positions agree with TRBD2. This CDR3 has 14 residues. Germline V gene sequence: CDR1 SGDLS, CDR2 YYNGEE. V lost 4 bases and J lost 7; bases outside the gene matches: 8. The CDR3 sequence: CASSPRGERNEQFF. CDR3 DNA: TGTGCCAGCAGCCCACGGGGGGAAAGAAATGAGCAGTTCTTC.

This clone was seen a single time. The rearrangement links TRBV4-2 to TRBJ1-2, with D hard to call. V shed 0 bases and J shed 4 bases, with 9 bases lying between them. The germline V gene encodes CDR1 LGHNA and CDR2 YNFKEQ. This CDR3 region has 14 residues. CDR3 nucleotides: TGTGCCAGCAGCCAAGATCTTCAGGCCTATGGCTACACCTTC. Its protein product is CASSQDLQAYGYTF.

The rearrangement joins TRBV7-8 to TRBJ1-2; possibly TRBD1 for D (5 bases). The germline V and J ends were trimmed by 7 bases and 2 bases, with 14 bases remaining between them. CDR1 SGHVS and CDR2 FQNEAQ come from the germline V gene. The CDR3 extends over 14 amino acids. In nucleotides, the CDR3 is TGTGCCAGCAAGGTACCGGACAAAAACTATGGCTACACCTTC. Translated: CASKVPDKNYGYTF.

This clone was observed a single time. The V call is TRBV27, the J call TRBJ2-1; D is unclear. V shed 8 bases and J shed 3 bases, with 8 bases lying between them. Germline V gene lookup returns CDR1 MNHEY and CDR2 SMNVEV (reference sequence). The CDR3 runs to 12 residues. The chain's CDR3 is CASRTSYNEQFF. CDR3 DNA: TGTGCCAGCCGAACGAGCTACAATGAGCAGTTCTTC.

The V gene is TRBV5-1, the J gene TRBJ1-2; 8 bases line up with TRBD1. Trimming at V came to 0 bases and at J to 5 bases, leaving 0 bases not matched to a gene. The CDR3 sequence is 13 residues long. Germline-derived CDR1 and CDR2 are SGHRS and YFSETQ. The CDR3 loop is CASSLGTGYGYTF. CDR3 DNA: TGCGCCAGCAGCTTGGGGACAGGGTATGGCTACACCTTC.

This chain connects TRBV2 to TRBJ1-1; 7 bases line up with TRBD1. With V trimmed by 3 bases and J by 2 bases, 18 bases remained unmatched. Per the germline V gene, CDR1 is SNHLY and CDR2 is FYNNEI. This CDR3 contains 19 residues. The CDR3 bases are TGTGCCAGCAGTGAGTACTTATTTGTAGGGACAGATAGAAACACTGAAGCTTTCTTT. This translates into CASSEYLFVGTDRNTEAFF.

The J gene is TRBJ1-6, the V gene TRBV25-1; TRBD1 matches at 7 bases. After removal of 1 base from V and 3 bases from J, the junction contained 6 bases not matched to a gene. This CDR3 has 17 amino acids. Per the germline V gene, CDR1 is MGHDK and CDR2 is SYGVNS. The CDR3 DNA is TGTGCCAGCAGTGAATCGGCAGGGGGAGACTATAATTCACCCCTCCACTTT. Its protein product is CASSESAGGDYNSPLHF.